This T cell receptor (beta chain) is from a study of Ad26.COV2.S vaccination and SARS-CoV-2 variants. Trimming cost V 0 bases and J 0 bases, with 8 bases left between them. This CDR3 is 15 amino acids long. Germline assignment: CDR1 SGDLS and CDR2 YYNGEE. Notes on this clone: Its antigen is unknown. Other DNA sequences in the same sample also yield this CDR3.

The table came from immunoSEQ multiplex PCR; TCRdb's copy has only in-frame clones and leaves some out. The data hold about 440,000 clones, with roughly 91% observed a single time. Indicated treatment: about 20 received Ad26.COV2.S at low or high dose, single or two shots; 5 received placebo; per-sample allocation not given. At day 63 after the first vaccine or placebo injection, samples were drawn. Study-level findings and limits: Substantial breadth was reported for post-vaccination spike-specific CD8+ and CD4+ T cells.

This receptor was identified in a person between 18 and 65 years old who received the Ad26.COV2.S COVID-19 vaccine or a placebo. Sequences were derived from peripheral blood, sampled in a trial of Ad26.COV2.S vaccine versus placebo. The chain joins TRBV9 to TRBJ2-3; D might be TRBD1 (5 bases). CDR3 nucleotides: TGTGCCAGCAGCGTAGGACAGTCTAGCACAGATACGCAGTATTTT. It yields the protein CASSVGQSSTDTQYF.